A few counts support the clone carrying this TCR beta chain. One end of the junction varies from germline; a read error may be responsible. Germline-derived CDR1 and CDR2 are MNHGY and SVAAGI. CDR3 size: 9 residues. TCRdb keeps only in-frame clones here, not all; method: immunoSEQ multiplex PCR. In the table there are fewer than 350,000 clones, over 80% of which are singletons. The data originate from a study of blood T cell repertoires in COVID-19. Enrolled through a virtual design, the participants were between about 18 and 89 years of age and came from about two dozen US areas. The sequencing sample was made of PBMCs or T cells enriched from blood (not recorded which). The V call is TRBV6-9, the J call TRBJ2-1; D gene ambiguous. The TCR comes from a woman aged 25 to 39 with acute COVID-19. The CDR3 loop is CASAPGLVF. For the CDR3, the DNA is TGTGCCAGCGCCCCCGGGTTGGTCTTC.